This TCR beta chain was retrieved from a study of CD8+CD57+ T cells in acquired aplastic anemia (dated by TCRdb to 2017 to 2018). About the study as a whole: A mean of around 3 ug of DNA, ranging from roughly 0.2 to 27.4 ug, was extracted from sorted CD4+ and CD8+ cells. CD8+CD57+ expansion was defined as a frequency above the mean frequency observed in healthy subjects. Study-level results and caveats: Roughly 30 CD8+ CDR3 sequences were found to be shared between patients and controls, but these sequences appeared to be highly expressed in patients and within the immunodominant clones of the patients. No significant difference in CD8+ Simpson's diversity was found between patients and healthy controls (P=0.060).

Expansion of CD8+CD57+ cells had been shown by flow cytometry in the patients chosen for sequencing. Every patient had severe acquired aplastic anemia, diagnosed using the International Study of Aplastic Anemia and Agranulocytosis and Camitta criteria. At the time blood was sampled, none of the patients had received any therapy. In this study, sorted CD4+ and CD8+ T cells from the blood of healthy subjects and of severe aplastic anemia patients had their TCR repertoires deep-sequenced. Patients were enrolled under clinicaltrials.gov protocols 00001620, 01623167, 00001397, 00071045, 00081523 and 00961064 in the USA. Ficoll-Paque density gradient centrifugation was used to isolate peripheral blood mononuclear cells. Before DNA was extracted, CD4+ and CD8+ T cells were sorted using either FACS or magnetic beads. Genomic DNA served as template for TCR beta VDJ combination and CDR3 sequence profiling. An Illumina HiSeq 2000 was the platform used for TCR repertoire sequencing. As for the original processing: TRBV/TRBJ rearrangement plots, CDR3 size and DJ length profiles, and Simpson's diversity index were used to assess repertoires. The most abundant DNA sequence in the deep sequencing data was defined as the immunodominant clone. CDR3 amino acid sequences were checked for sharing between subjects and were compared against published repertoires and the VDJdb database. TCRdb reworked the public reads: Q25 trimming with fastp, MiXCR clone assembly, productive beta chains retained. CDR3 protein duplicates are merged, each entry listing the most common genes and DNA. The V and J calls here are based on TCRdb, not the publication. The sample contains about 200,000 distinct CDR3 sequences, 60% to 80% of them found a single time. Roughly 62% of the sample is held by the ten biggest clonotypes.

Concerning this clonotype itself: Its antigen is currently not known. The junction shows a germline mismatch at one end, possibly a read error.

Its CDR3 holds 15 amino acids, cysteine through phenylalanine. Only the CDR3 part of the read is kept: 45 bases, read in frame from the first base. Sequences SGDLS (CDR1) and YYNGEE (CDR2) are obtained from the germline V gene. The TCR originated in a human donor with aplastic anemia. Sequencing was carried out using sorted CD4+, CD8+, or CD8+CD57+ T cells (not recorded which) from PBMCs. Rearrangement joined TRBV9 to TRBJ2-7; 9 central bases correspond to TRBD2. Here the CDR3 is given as CASSVGPSGVYEQYF. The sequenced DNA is TGTGCCAGTAGCGTAGGACCTAGCGGGGTTTACGAGCAGTACTTC.